The 10 T cell receptor beta chains below were found in one sample sequenced in a study of CXCR3-negative and CXCR3-positive naive CD8 T cells. The study made its TRB cDNA libraries by 5' RACE, adding UMI labels. TCRdb re-called the 5' RACE reads and shows each CDR3 protein once, DNA omitted. This listing includes some 130,000 distinct CDR3 sequences. Sequencing was carried out using naive CXCR3- CD8+ T cells from blood. Stated subset: CD45RO-CCR7+CD27+CD95- naive CD8+ T cells lacking CXCR3 (TNR3-). The receptors here all came from a human donor in good health. Some clones in this sample may be carry-over from other donors' samples.

The chain carries TRBV2 and TRBJ1-2. CDR1 SNHLY and CDR2 FYNNEI come from the germline V gene. The CDR3 is made up of 11 amino acids. The CDR3 is CASSVRYGYTF.

The V gene is TRBV12-3 or TRBV12-4, the J gene TRBJ2-7; TCRdb's D call of TRBD1 is untestable without DNA. The CDR3 consists of 15 residues. CDR3 sequence reads: CASSLSGTGGYEQYF.

The chain carries TRBV9 and TRBJ2-5. The CDR3 spans 15 residues. The germline gives CDR1 SGDLS, CDR2 YYNGEE. The CDR3 sequence: CASSVGDALQETQYF.

This chain's CDR3 is CASSGYSGYSETQYF. The V and J genes are TRBV7-9 and TRBJ2-5. The CDR3 contains 15 residues. CDR1 SEHNR and CDR2 FQNEAQ come from the germline V gene (reference sequence).

The chain employs TRBV12-3 or TRBV12-4 and TRBJ2-3; with no DNA, the TCRdb D assignment of TRBD1 cannot be verified. The CDR3 is 15 residues long. CDR3 sequence: CASSLAQGYTDTQYF.

CDR3: CATSRDRVGTASGWVQQFF. This rearrangement joins TRBV15 to TRBJ2-1; absent DNA, TCRdb's TRBD2 call cannot be checked. Germline V gene lookup returns CDR1 LNHNV and CDR2 YYDKDF (reference sequence). This CDR3 comprises 19 residues.

The chain has TRBV7-9 and TRBJ2-7. This CDR3 comprises 12 residues. Germline V gene data show CDR1 as SEHNR and CDR2 as FQNEAQ (reference sequence). CDR3 loop: CASSFDPNEQYF.

The chain combines TRBV9 with TRBJ2-2; the TCRdb call, TRBD1, lacks DNA for checking. The CDR3 extends over 15 amino acids. Germline CDR1 SGDLS, CDR2 YYNGEE. CDR3 amino acids: CASSSRQSNTGELFF.

V is TRBV28 and J is TRBJ2-1; with no DNA, the TCRdb D assignment of TRBD2 cannot be verified. From germline, CDR1 is MDHEN and CDR2 SYDVKM. This CDR3 has 16 amino acids. CDR3 residues: CASSTSGVPTYNEQFF.

The chain couples TRBV4-3 to TRBJ2-2; lacking DNA, the TRBD2 call made by TCRdb goes unchecked. This CDR3 spans 18 amino acids. The germline V gene has CDR1 LGHNA and CDR2 YSLEER. CDR3 region: CASSQGTSGGASSGELFF.